One and the same sample provided the 23 T cell receptor beta chains below, sequenced in a study of early T cells in non-severe SARS-CoV-2 infection. TCRdb re-called the 5' RACE reads through MiXCR, storing one row per CDR3 protein. The sample yields some 80,000 distinct CDR3 sequences, approximately 5% seen once. The material was whole blood, obtained at baseline. These receptors were collected from an adult who was a healthcare worker with PCR-confirmed SARS-CoV-2 infection or an uninfected control (not recorded which).

This clonotype was seen repeatedly, ten times or more. The CDR3 spells CASSPPGGETQYF. DNA for the CDR3: TGTGCCAGCAGTCCCCCGGGGGGAGAGACCCAGTACTTC. The genes are TRBV6-2 or TRBV6-3 and TRBJ2-5; 7 bases are shared with TRBD2. This CDR3 is 13 amino acids long. Germline V CDR1 and CDR2: MNHEY, SVGEGT. Trimming took 5 bases from V and 4 from J; bases not matched to a gene: 4.

This clonotype was seen a few times. CDR3 nucleotide sequence: TGCGCCAGCAGCACATTAGCGGGCGGAGCCTACGAGCAGTACTTC. Amino acids: CASSTLAGGAYEQYF. J is TRBJ2-7 and V is TRBV5-1; TRBD2 matches at 7 bases. V shed 4 bases and J 2 bases; nucleotides not matched to a gene: 9. This CDR3 is built from 15 residues. CDR1 SGHRS and CDR2 YFSETQ come from the germline V gene.

This clonotype was seen more than once but under ten times. The rearrangement joins TRBV6-1 to TRBJ2-1; D not resolved. CDR3 length equals 16 residues. Per the germline V gene, CDR1 is MNHNS and CDR2 is SASEGT. Trimming removed 4 bases at V and 8 bases at J, with 21 bases between. CDR3 in DNA: TGTGCCAGCAGTGTAACAATATATGAGCCCATTGATGAGCAGTTCTTC. Encoded protein: CASSVTIYEPIDEQFF.

This clonotype has at least ten counts. This rearrangement joins TRBV2 to TRBJ2-1; D uncertain. This CDR3 has 17 residues. Germline CDR1 and CDR2: SNHLY and FYNNEI. V lost 0 bases and J 6 bases, leaving 18 bases between the germline ends. The CDR3 loop is CASSEALAEPKRNEQFF. CDR3 coding DNA: TGTGCCAGCAGTGAAGCGCTGGCAGAACCAAAACGCAATGAGCAGTTCTTC.

This clonotype appeared a few times. The DNA of the CDR3 is TGTGCCTGGAGCGTAAGCGGGGGTACTGAAGCTTTCTTT. Its translation is CAWSVSGGTEAFF. The rearrangement uses TRBV30 and TRBJ1-1, with D maybe TRBD1 (5 bases). This CDR3 has 13 residues. Per the germline V gene, CDR1 is GTSNPN and CDR2 is SVGIG (reference sequence). Trimming removed 3 bases at V and 5 bases at J, with 13 bases between. Supplemented by reference TRBV30 and TRBJ1-1, the full variable domain reads SQTIHQWPATLVQPVGSPLSLECTVEGTSNPNLYWYRQAAGRGLQLLFYSVGIGQISSEVPQNLSASRPQDRQFILSSKKLLLSDSGFYLCAWSVSGGTEAFFGQGTRLTVV.

The rearrangement joins TRBV9 to TRBJ1-1; D not certain. The V gene lost 3 bases and the J gene lost 0 bases, with 12 bases spanning the gap. The CDR3 loop spans 15 amino acids. Germline-derived CDR1 and CDR2 are SGDLS and YYNGEE. The CDR3 loop is CASSGTRSLNTEAFF. CDR3 sequence (DNA): TGTGCCAGCAGCGGGACCCGGAGCCTGAACACTGAAGCTTTCTTT.

This clonotype was seen ten or more times. The chain joins TRBV20-1 to TRBJ2-1, with 7 nucleotides matching TRBD2. Germline V gene sequence: CDR1 DFQATT, CDR2 SNEGSKA (reference sequence). The length of the CDR3 is 15 residues. The V segment lost 5 bases and the J segment 0 bases; nucleotides outside the gene matches: 7. The CDR3 DNA reads TGCAGTGCTGGGGGGGGAAAGAGCTCCTACAATGAGCAGTTCTTC. It encodes CSAGGGKSSYNEQFF.

This clonotype was counted many times. The rearrangement joins TRBV6-1 to TRBJ1-1; unclear D gene. CDR1 and CDR2 (germline): MNHNS, SASEGT. The ends were cut back, 4 bases at V and 11 bases at J, with 17 bases in the middle. This CDR3 contains 13 residues. In DNA form, the CDR3 reads TGTGCCAGCAGTGTGGACGGAAGATTCACCGCTTTCTTT. Translating it yields CASSVDGRFTAFF.

There are many counts of this clonotype. The V and J genes are TRBV25-1 and TRBJ2-5; D call uncertain. V dropped 2 bases and J dropped 0 bases, with 4 bases sitting between them. Germline V gene sequence: CDR1 MGHDK, CDR2 SYGVNS. This CDR3 is 13 amino acids long. The CDR3 is CASSETHQETQYF. CDR3 nucleotides: TGTGCCAGCAGTGAAACCCACCAAGAGACCCAGTACTTC.

This chain uses TRBV5-1 with TRBJ2-7; D perhaps matches TRBD1 (6 bases). V gave up 0 bases and J gave up 5 bases, with 12 bases separating them. CDR1 SGHRS and CDR2 YFSETQ come from the germline V gene. The CDR3 contains 14 residues. CDR3 in amino acids: CASSLVQGSDEQYF. CDR3 DNA sequence: TGCGCCAGCAGCTTGGTTCAGGGGAGCGACGAGCAGTACTTC.

This clonotype came up a few times. The J gene is TRBJ1-2, the V gene TRBV11-2; the match to TRBD1 covers 9 bases. Germline V gene sequence: CDR1 SGHAT, CDR2 FQNNGV. The CDR3 extends over 15 amino acids. With V trimmed by 4 bases and J by 8 bases, 11 bases remained unmatched. Here the CDR3 DNA reads TGTGCCAGCAGCTCATATCGGGACAGGGCTGGGGGCTACACCTTC. Translation: CASSSYRDRAGGYTF.

At least ten counts were recorded for this clonotype. V and J are TRBV20-1 and TRBJ2-3, with D uncertain. This CDR3 has 15 residues. V was shortened by 6 bases and J by 3 bases, with 19 bases between the two germline ends. The germline V gene has CDR1 DFQATT and CDR2 SNEGSKA (reference sequence). The CDR3 here is CSAPPRRSRTDTQYF. The CDR3 DNA is TGCAGTGCCCCCCCCAGAAGGAGCAGAACAGATACGCAGTATTTT.

This clonotype was detected ten times or more. This rearrangement joins TRBV28 to TRBJ2-5, with a weak D call TRBD2 (5 bases). CDR1 is MDHEN and CDR2 is SYDVKM in the germline V gene. Trimming took off 5 bases at V and 4 bases at J, with 20 bases between the two ends. CDR3 length: 16 residues. In DNA form, the CDR3 reads TGTGCCAGCAGTGGGTTAGGGAGAGCTCATTCAGAGACCCAGTACTTC. It specifies CASSGLGRAHSETQYF.

The chain is built from TRBV12-3 or TRBV12-4 and TRBJ2-3; tentatively, D is TRBD1 or TRBD2 (5 bases each). Trimming pared 5 bases from V and 4 bases from J, leaving 13 bases between. The CDR3 length is 14 residues. CDR3 residues: CASSRTQTADTQYF. The CDR3, as DNA: TGTGCCAGCAGTCGGACTCAGACAGCAGATACGCAGTATTTT.

This clonotype appeared a few times. This chain links TRBV20-1 with TRBJ2-3, with TRBD2 matching over 9 bases. The germline gives CDR1 DFQATT, CDR2 SNEGSKA (reference sequence). Losses at the gene ends were 3 bases for V and 1 base for J; bases not matched to a gene: 2. This CDR3 has 14 amino acids. The CDR3 is CSARRGGRTDTQYF. The CDR3 nucleotides are TGCAGTGCTAGGCGGGGGGGCCGCACAGATACGCAGTATTTT.

This clonotype was seen a few times. V is TRBV5-6 and J is TRBJ2-5, with no clear D. This CDR3 has 14 amino acids. Germline V CDR1 and CDR2: SGHDT, YYEEEE. With 6 bases removed from V and 0 bases from J, the gap between germline ends came to 12 bases. CDR3 sequence reads: CASTSTAYQETQYF. The CDR3 bases are TGTGCCAGCACCTCCACAGCGTACCAAGAGACCCAGTACTTC. Combining the CDR3 with reference TRBV5-6 and TRBJ2-5 gives the whole variable domain DAGVTQSPTHLIKTRGQQVTLRCSPKSGHDTVSWYQQALGQGPQFIFQYYEEEERQRGNFPDRFSGHQFPNYSSELNVNALLLGDSALYLCASTSTAYQETQYFGPGTRLLVL.

This clonotype was recorded many times. The rearrangement links TRBV9 to TRBJ2-6, with TRBD1 as a possible D gene (5 bases). This CDR3 is 18 amino acids long. CDR1 and CDR2 from the germline V gene are SGDLS and YYNGEE. V dropped 0 bases and J dropped 4 bases, with 17 bases sitting between them. The CDR3 region is CASSVGYTGPPGANVLTF. The CDR3 coding sequence is TGTGCCAGCAGCGTAGGGTATACAGGTCCGCCCGGGGCCAACGTCCTGACTTTC.

This clonotype was counted between two and nine times. V is TRBV29-1 and J is TRBJ2-3; 9 bases match TRBD2. The germline V gene has CDR1 SQVTM and CDR2 ANQGSEA. V dropped 1 base and J dropped 6; count of bases not matched to a gene: 8. This CDR3 is 15 amino acids long. The CDR3 sequence is CSVEVYQREADTQYF. CDR3 bases: TGCAGCGTTGAAGTCTACCAGCGGGAGGCCGATACGCAGTATTTT.

This clonotype was seen a handful of times. V gene TRBV28 combines with J gene TRBJ2-6; 9 nucleotides line up with TRBD1. The junction had 8 bases not matched to a gene; V was cut back by 6 bases and J by 2 bases. The CDR3 has 17 residues. Germline V gene data show CDR1 as MDHEN and CDR2 as SYDVKM. CDR3 coding DNA: TGTGCCAGCAGACGTGACAGGGGGGGCCCTGGGGCCAACGTCCTGACTTTC. Its protein product is CASRRDRGGPGANVLTF.

The chain uses TRBV5-5 and TRBJ2-7; D call uncertain. Germline CDR1 is SGHKS and CDR2 is YYEKEE (reference sequence). Trimming shortened V by 5 bases and J by 1 base, and 13 bases separated the two germline ends. This CDR3 comprises 14 residues. CDR3 in amino acids: CASSYSPNSYEQYF. In DNA, the CDR3 is TGTGCCAGCAGTTATAGCCCGAATTCCTACGAGCAGTACTTC.

This clonotype was seen many times. The chain employs TRBV5-1 and TRBJ2-1, with 10 bases aligning to TRBD2. This CDR3 has 15 residues. The germline gives CDR1 SGHRS, CDR2 YFSETQ. The J segment lost 7 bases and the V segment lost 2 bases, leaving 6 bases of the junction unmatched. The CDR3 spells CASSLAGGLRNEQFF. In nucleotides, the CDR3 is TGCGCCAGCAGCTTAGCGGGAGGGCTACGGAATGAGCAGTTCTTC.

This clonotype was counted between two and nine times. The rearrangement joins TRBV6-2 or TRBV6-3 to TRBJ2-1, with TRBD2 matching 9 bases. V shed 7 bases and J 6 bases; nucleotides not matched to a gene: 10. The CDR3 extends over 15 amino acids. CDR1 and CDR2 (germline): MNHEY, SVGEGT. Written as DNA, the CDR3 is TGTGCCAGCAATCCCACCCCACTAGCGGGCAATGAGCAGTTCTTC. It translates to CASNPTPLAGNEQFF.

This clonotype was seen many times. V usage is TRBV6-1 and J usage is TRBJ1-2, with unresolved D. V dropped 2 bases and J dropped 8 bases, with 6 bases sitting between them. Germline V gene data show CDR1 as MNHNS and CDR2 as SASEGT. The CDR3 is 11 residues long. The CDR3 nucleotides are TGTGCCAGCAGTGAAAGTGTCGGCTACACCTTC. This sequence encodes CASSESVGYTF.